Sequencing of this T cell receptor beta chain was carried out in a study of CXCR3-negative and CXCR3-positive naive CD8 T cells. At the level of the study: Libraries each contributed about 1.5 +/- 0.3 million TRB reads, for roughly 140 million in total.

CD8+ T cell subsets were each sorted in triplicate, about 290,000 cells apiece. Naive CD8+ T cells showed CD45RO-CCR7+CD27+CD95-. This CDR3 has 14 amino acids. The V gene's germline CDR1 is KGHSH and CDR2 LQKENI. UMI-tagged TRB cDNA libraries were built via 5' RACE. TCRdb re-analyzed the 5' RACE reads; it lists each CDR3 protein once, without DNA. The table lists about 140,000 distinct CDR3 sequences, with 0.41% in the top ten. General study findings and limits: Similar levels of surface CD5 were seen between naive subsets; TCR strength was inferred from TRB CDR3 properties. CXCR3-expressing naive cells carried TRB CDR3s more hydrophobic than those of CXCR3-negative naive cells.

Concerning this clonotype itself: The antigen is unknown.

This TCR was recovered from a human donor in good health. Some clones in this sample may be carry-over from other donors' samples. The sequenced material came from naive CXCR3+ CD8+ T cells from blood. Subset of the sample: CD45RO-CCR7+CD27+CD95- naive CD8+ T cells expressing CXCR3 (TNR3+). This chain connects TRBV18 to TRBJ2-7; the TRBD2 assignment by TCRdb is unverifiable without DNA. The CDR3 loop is CASSHGLARYEQYF.